The 7 T cell receptor beta chains listed next were all sequenced from one sample in a study of cytomegalovirus exposure and HLA in healthy donors. The PCR employed 60 Vbeta primers together with 13 Jbeta primers. Sequencing used immunoSEQ multiplex PCR; TCRdb keeps in-frame clones, though not all of them. The listing records tens of thousands of clones. The sample taken for sequencing was PBMCs. The receptors stem from a male donor in good health and CMV-seronegative.

Comments on this clone: The junction departs from the called germline gene at one end, perhaps through a read error. The chain combines TRBV4-1 with TRBJ1-3; a weak D match, TRBD1 (6 bases). From germline, CDR1 is MGHRA and CDR2 YSYEKL. The CDR3 covers 14 residues. The CDR3 protein is CASSLGQSANTIYF. The DNA for the CDR3 is TGCGCCAGCAGCCTAGGACAGTCTGCAAACACCATATATTTT.

This chain joins TRBV28 and TRBJ2-3, with 10 bases lining up with TRBD2. The V segment lost 10 bases and the J segment 2 bases; nucleotides outside the gene matches: 9. There are 15 residues in the CDR3. Germline assignment: CDR1 MDHEN and CDR2 SYDVKM. This chain's CDR3 is CATKTSGLYTDTQYF. The CDR3, as DNA: TGTGCCACCAAGACTAGCGGGCTTTACACAGATACGCAGTATTTT.

The chain has TRBV5-1 and TRBJ2-2, with 11 positions matching TRBD2. Germline values: CDR1 SGHRS, CDR2 YFSETQ. The CDR3 runs to 15 residues. Trimming at V came to 2 bases and at J to 6 bases, leaving 3 bases not matched to a gene. CDR3 region: CASSFTSGSSGELFF. CDR3 DNA sequence: TGCGCCAGCAGCTTTACTAGCGGGAGTTCCGGGGAGCTGTTTTTT.

This chain links TRBV7-2 with TRBJ2-2; D ambiguous. The germline gives CDR1 SGHTA, CDR2 FQGNSA. V was cut by 6 bases and J by 2 bases, with 7 bases left in between. CDR3 length: 13 residues. CDR3 region: CASSFSNTGELFF. CDR3 nucleotide sequence: TGTGCCAGCAGTTTCAGTAACACCGGGGAGCTGTTTTTT.

This rearrangement joins TRBV4-1 to TRBJ2-3, with a possible D match to TRBD1 (6 bases). Germline values: CDR1 MGHRA, CDR2 YSYEKL. V was clipped by 4 bases and J by 0 bases, with 14 bases between them. The CDR3 spans 16 residues. The CDR3 bases are TGCGCCAGCAGCCTCGCAGGGGCGGTCAGCACAGATACGCAGTATTTT. Protein sequence: CASSLAGAVSTDTQYF.

Points on this clone: The same CDR3 can be traced to other DNA sequences in this sample. The J gene is TRBJ1-3, the V gene TRBV6-6; 9 nucleotides agree with TRBD1. V gave up 2 bases and J gave up 4 bases; unmatched junction bases: 0. This CDR3 contains 14 residues. Germline V gives CDR1 MNHNY, CDR2 SVGAGI (reference sequence). The CDR3 DNA reads as TGTGCCAGCAGTTACGGACAGGGGGGAAACACCATATATTTT. It is translated as CASSYGQGGNTIYF.

The chain couples TRBV7-9 to TRBJ2-1; the D gene is possibly TRBD1 (6 bases). Germline loops: CDR1 SEHNR, CDR2 FQNEAQ (reference sequence). The CDR3 is made up of 13 amino acids. V lost 5 bases, J lost 9 bases, and 14 bases lay in between. The CDR3 nucleotides are TGTGCCAGCAGCCTCCGACAGGTTGTTGAGCAGTTCTTC. It translates to CASSLRQVVEQFF.